The 17 T cell receptor beta chains given below trace back to one sample, sequenced in a study of CD8 T cells in ankylosing spondylitis. General observations from the study: What seemed typical of ankylosing spondylitis blood was a TCR beta motif built from roughly eight highly homologous variants.

TCRdb re-derived calls from the 5' RACE reads in MiXCR, one entry per CDR3 protein. The sample yields around 770,000 distinct CDR3 sequences, 12% seen once. Antigens of these TCRs are unknown. The sequencing input was blood, either unsorted or a sorted T cell fraction (not recorded which). These receptors were obtained from a male donor with ankylosing spondylitis.

This clonotype turned up a few times. The J gene is TRBJ2-7, the V gene TRBV20-1; TRBD1 agrees at 8 bases. The CDR3 contains 14 residues. The germline V gene has CDR1 DFQATT and CDR2 SNEGSKA (reference sequence). V shed 3 bases, J shed 3 bases, and the junction held 7 bases outside the gene matches. CDR3 DNA sequence: TGCAGTGCTAGTAGAGACAGGGGTGGCTACGAGCAGTACTTC. The encoded protein is CSASRDRGGYEQYF.

For the CDR3, the DNA is TGTGCCAGCAGTTACTCCGACTCCGCGAACACCGGGGAGCTGTTTTTT. Its translation: CASSYSDSANTGELFF. J is TRBJ2-2 and V is TRBV6-2 or TRBV6-3; D uncertain. CDR1 MNHEY and CDR2 SVGEGT come from the germline V gene. The CDR3 loop spans 16 amino acids. Trimming removed 0 bases at V and 0 bases at J, with 8 bases between.

This clonotype was counted between two and nine times. This sequence joins TRBV21-1 and TRBJ2-1. TRBV21-1 is marked as a pseudogene. The CDR3 runs 17 residues. CDR3 DNA sequence: TGTGCCAGCAGCAAAGTCAAATCTAGACATGTTTACAATGAGCAGTTCTTC. It encodes CASSKVKSRHVYNEQFF.

This clonotype came up a few times. An end of the junction differs from the germline gene, which may be a read error. The chain has TRBV6-5 and TRBJ1-1; 10 bases map to TRBD1. Looked up from germline, CDR1 is MNHEY and CDR2 is SVGAGI. The CDR3 sequence is 15 residues long. This CDR3 reads CASSHSGGQGSEAFF. The CDR3 region has the DNA TGTGCCAGCAGTCACTCCGGGGGACAGGGGAGTGAAGCTTTCTTT.

This clonotype has a count of ten or more. The chain recombines TRBV20-1 with TRBJ1-5; TRBD1 is a possible D gene (5 bases). The CDR3 is made up of 13 amino acids. The germline gives CDR1 DFQATT, CDR2 SNEGSKA (reference sequence). Trimming removed 7 bases at V and 0 bases at J, with 10 bases between. The CDR3, as DNA: TGCAGTGTAAAGGGGTATAGCAATCAGCCCCAGCATTTT. This translates into CSVKGYSNQPQHF.

To note about this clonotype: One end of the junction is discordant with germline, which a read error may explain. The chain joins TRBV5-1 to TRBJ1-4; no clear D. Germline V gives CDR1 SGHRS, CDR2 YFSETQ. The CDR3 is 14 amino acids. The CDR3 nucleotides read TGCGCCAGCAGCACTGGATCAACTGATGAAAAACTGTTTTTT. Amino acid sequence: CASSTGSTDEKLFF.

This clonotype has only a few counts. The chain carries TRBV12-3 or TRBV12-4 and TRBJ2-2, with 10 bases aligning to TRBD2. This CDR3 has 15 residues. The junction had 5 bases not matched to a gene; V was cut back by 4 bases and J by 6 bases. The CDR3 sequence: CASSYTSGVSGELFF. The CDR3 region has the DNA TGTGCCAGCAGTTATACTAGCGGGGTGTCCGGGGAGCTGTTTTTT.

This clonotype was observed at least ten times. The V gene is TRBV28, the J gene TRBJ2-7; 10 bases line up with TRBD2. The CDR3 has 16 amino acids. V trimming: 4 bases; J trimming: 3 bases; junction bases outside the gene matches: 9. Germline V gene lookup returns CDR1 MDHEN and CDR2 SYDVKM. The DNA for the CDR3 is TGTGCCAGCAGTTCCCCTTGGGCTAGCGGGAGCTACGAGCAGTACTTC. It encodes CASSSPWASGSYEQYF.

The genes are TRBV5-6 and TRBJ2-3, with TRBD2 identical over 13 bases. The CDR3 runs to 15 residues. Germline CDR1 SGHDT, CDR2 YYEEEE. The trim removed 4 bases at V and 6 bases at J, leaving 5 bases unmatched. CDR3 DNA: TGTGCCAGCAGCCCGGGACTAGCGGGGTTCGATACGCAGTATTTT. It encodes CASSPGLAGFDTQYF. The whole variable domain, remainder taken from reference TRBV5-6 and TRBJ2-3, is DAGVTQSPTHLIKTRGQQVTLRCSPKSGHDTVSWYQQALGQGPQFIFQYYEEEERQRGNFPDRFSGHQFPNYSSELNVNALLLGDSALYLCASSPGLAGFDTQYFGPGTRLTVL.

There are many counts of this clonotype. The chain combines TRBV28 with TRBJ2-4, with 7 bases lining up with TRBD1. J lost 10 bases, V lost 5 bases, and 11 bases had no gene match. The CDR3 loop spans 14 amino acids. CDR1 is MDHEN, CDR2 SYDVKM, per germline. CDR3 DNA sequence: TGTGCCAGCAGTACCCCGGGACAGACCTTAATTCAGTACTTC. Its translation: CASSTPGQTLIQYF.

This clonotype was recorded a few times. This chain links TRBV6-4 with TRBJ2-2; D gene ambiguous. The germline gives CDR1 MRHNA, CDR2 SNTAGT. This CDR3 comprises 13 residues. Between the trimmed V and J ends, which lost 4 bases and 4 bases, there was a span of 7 bases. CDR3 region: CASSVERTGELFF. The CDR3 DNA reads as TGTGCCAGCAGTGTAGAACGCACCGGGGAGCTGTTTTTT.

The chain employs TRBV5-5 and TRBJ1-2; D might be TRBD1 (6 bases). Germline V gene sequence: CDR1 SGHKS, CDR2 YYEKEE (reference sequence). This CDR3 has 13 amino acids. Between the trimmed V and J ends, which lost 1 base and 5 bases, there was a span of 9 bases. This CDR3 is CASSLTRGYGYTF. In DNA, the CDR3 is TGTGCCAGCAGCTTGACTAGGGGGTATGGCTACACCTTC.

Points on this clonotype: A much larger clone lies one base from this, so it may be a read error. The genes are TRBV6-1 and TRBJ2-5, with D possibly being TRBD1 (5 bases). Germline lookup yields CDR1 MNHNS and CDR2 SASEGT. This CDR3 has 14 amino acids. The CDR3 DNA reads TGTGCCAGCAGTGAATTAGACAGCCAAGAGACCCGGTACTTC. It is translated as CASSELDSQETRYF.

The CDR3 nucleotides are TGTGCCAGCACCTCCCCGAGGGGGCGGGGGGAAAAACTGTTTTTT. It yields the protein CASTSPRGRGEKLFF. The chain employs TRBV27 and TRBJ1-4; TRBD1 aligns across 7 bases. This CDR3 region has 15 residues. Unmatched junction bases numbered 13, after V lost 7 bases and J lost 8 bases. Germline V gives CDR1 MNHEY, CDR2 SMNVEV (reference sequence).

This clonotype has just a few counts. The rearrangement joins TRBV29-1 to TRBJ2-7; D is unresolved. Trimming stripped 4 bases from V and 5 bases from J, with 15 bases between. Germline V gene lookup returns CDR1 SQVTM and CDR2 ANQGSEA. The CDR3 is 13 amino acids. CDR3 coding DNA: TGCAGCGTTGTAACCCAAATGGTCCACGAGCAGTACTTC. It codes for CSVVTQMVHEQYF.

This sequence joins TRBV20-1 and TRBJ2-1; D remains unclear. Per the germline V gene, CDR1 is DFQATT and CDR2 is SNEGSKA (reference sequence). The CDR3 consists of 14 residues. Trimming took 0 bases from V and 0 from J, leaving 6 bases between them. The CDR3 coding sequence is TGCAGTGCTAGAGATTTAAGCTCCTACAATGAGCAGTTCTTC. Amino acids: CSARDLSSYNEQFF.

V gene TRBV20-1 combines with J gene TRBJ2-3, with TRBD2 matching 9 bases. This CDR3 spans 13 amino acids. V shed 6 bases, J shed 3 bases, and the junction held 4 bases outside the gene matches. The V gene's germline CDR1 is DFQATT and CDR2 SNEGSKA (reference sequence). The CDR3 sequence: CSARREGTDTQYF. The CDR3 nucleotides read TGCAGTGCCAGGCGGGAGGGGACAGATACGCAGTATTTT.